The entry below describes one T cell receptor beta chain. This entry is derived from a study of shared clonotypes between healthy human individuals. CDR1 is MNHEY, CDR2 SMNVEV, per germline (reference sequence). Losses at the gene ends were 5 bases for V and 6 bases for J; bases not matched to a gene: 10. The CDR3 contains 15 residues. Some clones are missing from TCRdb's copy, which holds only in-frame ones; the method was immunoSEQ multiplex PCR. The sample consists of roughly 2.1 million clones, around 93% of them appearing once. Naive CD8 populations comprised CD45RO-negative cells positively selected for CCR7, excluding terminally differentiated effector memory CD45RA+ cells.

The specimen was naive CD8+ T cells from PBMCs. V and J are TRBV27 and TRBJ2-5; 9 bases map to TRBD1. The receptor comes from a man younger than 35 in good health. Some clones in this sample may be carry-over from other donors' samples. The CDR3 DNA follows: TGTGCCAGCAGTGCCCGCCTACAGGGGGCAAAGACCCAGTACTTC. It encodes CASSARLQGAKTQYF.